The T cell receptor beta chain described here comes from a study of siplizumab effects on memory and regulatory T cells. Study findings and constraints: Memory T cells appeared less diverse than naive cells, which seemed to contribute substantially to alloresponse. In the presence of siplizumab, alloreactive sequences traceable to unstimulated CD4+ memory cells were significantly reduced.

Comments on this clone: Its antigen is unknown.

Sequencing was performed with immunoSEQ multiplex PCR; in TCRdb, only in-frame clones are kept and a portion is missing. This sample yields tens of thousands of clones, of which 85% to 95% are seen a single time; 30% to 40% belongs to the top ten. Germline V gene lookup returns CDR1 MGHRA and CDR2 YSYEKL. CDR3 length: 14 amino acids. The V and J ends lost 0 bases and 7 bases respectively, with 12 bases between them. The rearrangement joins TRBV4-1 to TRBJ1-2; D is undetermined. This TCR came from a human donor in good health. The sequenced sample consisted of CD8+ T cells sorted from blood. The CDR3 nucleotides read TGCGCCAGCAGCCAAGATTGGTTGGAGCTTGGCTACACCTTC. Amino acid sequence: CASSQDWLELGYTF.